One and the same sample provided the 9 T cell receptor beta chains below, sequenced in a study of technical replicates of blood from a handful of donors. The repertoire was sequenced with immunoSEQ multiplex PCR; TCRdb's copy has only in-frame clones and lacks some. The data show around 97,000 clones, approximately 96% seen once. Material for sequencing was T cells isolated from PBMCs. These TCRs come from a human donor in good health.

The chain links TRBV6-6 to TRBJ1-1; no clear D gene. V lost 1 base and J 4 bases, leaving 4 bases between the germline ends. Germline V gene data show CDR1 as MNHNY and CDR2 as SVGAGI (reference sequence). The CDR3 spans 12 residues. CDR3 DNA sequence: TGTGCCAGCAGTTACTTATCCACTGAAGCTTTCTTT. Amino acids: CASSYLSTEAFF.

The chain couples TRBV7-2 to TRBJ2-6, with D possibly being TRBD1 (5 bases). CDR1 is SGHTA and CDR2 is FQGNSA in the germline V gene. Between the trimmed V and J ends, which lost 0 bases and 0 bases, there was a span of 6 bases. The CDR3 is 16 residues long. In nucleotides, the CDR3 is TGTGCCAGCAGCTTAGCGGGGCTCTCTGGGGCCAACGTCCTGACTTTC. Translation gives CASSLAGLSGANVLTF.

The chain uses TRBV19 and TRBJ1-1; D not certain. The CDR3 totals 14 residues. CDR1 LNHDA and CDR2 SQIVND come from the germline V gene (reference sequence). The V and J ends lost 1 base and 1 base respectively, with 7 bases between them. Here the CDR3 reads CASSIGPQNTEAFF. CDR3 DNA: TGTGCCAGTAGTATAGGTCCCCAGAACACTGAAGCTTTCTTT.

The V gene is TRBV7-3, the J gene TRBJ2-5; 8 nucleotides match TRBD1. The V gene end was trimmed by 5 bases and the J gene end by 4 bases; junction bases not matched to a gene: 3. The CDR3 consists of 13 residues. Looked up from germline, CDR1 is SGHTA and CDR2 is FQGTGA. CDR3 residues: CASSPTGGETQYF. The CDR3 nucleotides read TGTGCCAGCAGCCCTACAGGGGGAGAGACCCAGTACTTC.

This rearrangement joins TRBV6-5 to TRBJ2-4; TRBD1 matches 7 bases. The germline V gene has CDR1 MNHEY and CDR2 SVGAGI. V shed 2 bases and J 10 bases; nucleotides not matched to a gene: 5. CDR3 length: 13 amino acids. DNA for the CDR3: TGTGCCAGCAGTTACAGGACAGGTCTGATTCAGTACTTC. It encodes CASSYRTGLIQYF.

The rearrangement joins TRBV5-4 to TRBJ2-3, with 8 bases matching TRBD1. Germline trimming cut 2 bases from V and 3 bases from J; bases unmatched to any gene: 5. This CDR3 region has 15 residues. Germline assignment: CDR1 SGHNT and CDR2 YYREEE (reference sequence). The CDR3 reads CASSFTGGRTDTQYF. The DNA of the CDR3 is TGTGCCAGCAGCTTTACAGGGGGGCGGACAGATACGCAGTATTTT.

This clone was counted once. The chain couples TRBV7-2 to TRBJ2-1, with a tentative D call TRBD2 (6 bases). The CDR3 loop spans 14 amino acids. V lost 2 bases to trimming and J lost 7 bases, with 12 bases between them. The germline V gene has CDR1 SGHTA and CDR2 FQGNSA. This CDR3 reads CASSLHGSRNEQFF. CDR3 nucleotide sequence: TGTGCCAGCAGCTTACACGGGAGTAGGAATGAGCAGTTCTTC.

V is TRBV4-1 and J is TRBJ1-5; TRBD1 agrees at 7 bases. The length of the CDR3 is 17 residues. Trimming at V came to 5 bases and at J to 4 bases, leaving 14 bases not matched to a gene. Germline loops: CDR1 MGHRA, CDR2 YSYEKL. As DNA, the CDR3 is TGCGCCAGCAGCTCCCAAATAACAGGGGCCCAAAATCAGCCCCAGCATTTT. It yields the protein CASSSQITGAQNQPQHF.

The chain is built from TRBV7-3 and TRBJ2-5; 7 bases match TRBD1. Germline V gives CDR1 SGHTA, CDR2 FQGTGA. This CDR3 region has 13 residues. Trimming at V came to 4 bases and at J to 5 bases, leaving 4 bases not matched to a gene. The CDR3 region has the DNA TGTGCCAGCAGCTGGGCAGGGGGTGAGACCCAGTACTTC. As protein: CASSWAGGETQYF.